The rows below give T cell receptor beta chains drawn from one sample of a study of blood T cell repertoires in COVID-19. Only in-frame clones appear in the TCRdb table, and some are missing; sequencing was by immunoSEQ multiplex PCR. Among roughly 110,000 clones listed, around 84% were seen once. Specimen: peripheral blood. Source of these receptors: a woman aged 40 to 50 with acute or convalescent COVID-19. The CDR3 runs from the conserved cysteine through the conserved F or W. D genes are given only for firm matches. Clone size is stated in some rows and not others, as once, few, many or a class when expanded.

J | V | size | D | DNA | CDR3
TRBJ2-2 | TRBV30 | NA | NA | TGTGCGGGGGCAAGGACCGGGGAGCTGTTTTTT | CAGARTGELFF
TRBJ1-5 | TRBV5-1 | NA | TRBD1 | TGCGCCAGCAGCTTAGGGACAGGGTCCCAGCCCCAGCATTTT | CASSLGTGSQPQHF
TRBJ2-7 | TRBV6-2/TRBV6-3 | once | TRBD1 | TGTGCCAGCAGTCGGTGGGACAGGGCCTACGAGCAGTACTTC | CASSRWDRAYEQYF
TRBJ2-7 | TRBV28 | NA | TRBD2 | TGTGCCAGCAGGGGGGGGGTCCCTCCCTACGAGCAGTACTTC | CASRGGVPPYEQYF
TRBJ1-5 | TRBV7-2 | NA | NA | TGTGCCAGCAGCTTTTATCGTCAGCCCCAGCATTTT | CASSFYRQPQHF
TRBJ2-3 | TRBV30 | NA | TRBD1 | TGTGCCGGAAGCAGGGGACAGGGTCAGTCAGATACGCAGTATTTT | CAGSRGQGQSDTQYF
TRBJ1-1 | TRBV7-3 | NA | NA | TGTGCCAGCAGCCCCTCCGGGGTCAACACTGAAGCTTTCTTT | CASSPSGVNTEAFF
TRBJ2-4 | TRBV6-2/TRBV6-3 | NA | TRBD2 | TGTGCCAGCAGTTACTTACTAGCGGGGGGTGCCAGGAAAAACATTCAGTACTTC | CASSYLLAGGARKNIQYF
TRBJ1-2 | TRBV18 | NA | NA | TGTGCCAGCTCACCATCCTTTATCACAGGGTGGCAATATGGCTACACCTTC | CASSPSFITGWQYGYTF
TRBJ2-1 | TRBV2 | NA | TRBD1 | TGTGCCAGCCGGATACAGGGGTACAATGAGCAGTTCTTC | CASRIQGYNEQFF
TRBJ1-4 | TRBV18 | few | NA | TGTGCCAGCTCACCCCGGGTGGGGGCGCGTAATGAAAAACTGTTTTTT | CASSPRVGARNEKLFF
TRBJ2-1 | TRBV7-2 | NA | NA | TGTGCCAGCAGCTTAGAAGCGACGTACAATGAGCAGTTCTTC | CASSLEATYNEQFF
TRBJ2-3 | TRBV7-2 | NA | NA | TGTGCCAGCAGCCTACAACAGGGCGTCAGAACAGATACGCAGTATTTT | CASSLQQGVRTDTQYF
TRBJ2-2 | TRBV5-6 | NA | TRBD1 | TGTGCCAGCAGCTTAGGACAGGGGGCTACCGGGGAGCTGTTTTTT | CASSLGQGATGELFF
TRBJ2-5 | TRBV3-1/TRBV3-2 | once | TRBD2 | TGTGCCAGCAGCCGACTAGCGGGGACCCAAGAGACCCAGTACTTC | CASSRLAGTQETQYF
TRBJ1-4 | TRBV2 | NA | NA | TGTGCCAGCAGTCCAAACTCCCCGGGTTATGAAAAACTGTTTTTT | CASSPNSPGYEKLFF
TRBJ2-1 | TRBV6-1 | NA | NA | TGTGCCAGCAGTGAACAAGCTAGCATTGGGAATGAGCAGTTCTTC | CASSEQASIGNEQFF
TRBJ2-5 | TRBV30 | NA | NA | TGTGCCTGGCGCATATTTCAGGGTAGATCTGAGACCCAGTACTTC | CAWRIFQGRSETQYF
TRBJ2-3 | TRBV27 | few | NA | TGTGCCAGCAGTTTTGTCCGGGTAAATTTGGATACGCAGTATTTT | CASSFVRVNLDTQYF
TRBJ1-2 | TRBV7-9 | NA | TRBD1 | TGTGCCAGCAGCTTAGTGGGACAGATATACTATGGCTACACCTTC | CASSLVGQIYYGYTF
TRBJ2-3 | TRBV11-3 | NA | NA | TGTGCCAGCAGCAAGACTGTCGATACGCAGTATTTT | CASSKTVDTQYF
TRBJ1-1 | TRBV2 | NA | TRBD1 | TGTGCCAGCAGTGAACGCGGCAGGGGGCCGGCCACTGAAGCTTTCTTT | CASSERGRGPATEAFF
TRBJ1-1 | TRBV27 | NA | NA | TGTGCCAGCAGTTTTACGCCGACAGGAGTCCGCCGAGAAGCTTTCTTT | CASSFTPTGVRREAFF
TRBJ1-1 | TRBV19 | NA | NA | TGTGCCAGTACTAGGGGTTCTCCTGGGAGGTCTGCTGAAGCTTTCTTT | CASTRGSPGRSAEAFF